This passage covers 12 T cell receptor beta chains from one sample sequenced in a study of early T cells in non-severe SARS-CoV-2 infection. MiXCR was run by TCRdb on the 5' RACE reads, yielding one entry per CDR3 protein. The sample comprises 30,000 to 40,000 distinct CDR3 sequences, 5.8% of which are singletons, and 6.5% to 8.5% rests with the top ten. Sequencing was performed on whole blood. The receptors were sampled from an adult who was a healthcare worker with PCR-confirmed SARS-CoV-2 infection or an uninfected control (not recorded which).

Only a few counts were recorded for this clonotype. The rearrangement uses TRBV5-1 and TRBJ2-2, with D perhaps being TRBD1 or TRBD2 (6 bases each). The length of the CDR3 is 15 residues. The V gene lost 6 bases and the J gene lost 8 bases, with 20 bases spanning the gap. Germline V gene data show CDR1 as SGHRS and CDR2 as YFSETQ. The CDR3 sequence: CASTPGASSVGELFF. The CDR3, as DNA: TGCGCCAGCACCCCGGGGGCCAGCTCCGTGGGGGAGCTGTTTTTT.

In this sample, this clonotype turned up many times. The V and J genes are TRBV5-1 and TRBJ1-1; 9 bases map to TRBD1. This CDR3 is built from 15 residues. Germline trimming cut 0 bases from V and 5 bases from J; bases unmatched to any gene: 5. Germline CDR1 and CDR2: SGHRS and YFSETQ. The CDR3 reads CASSLDTGGLTEAFF. The CDR3 DNA reads TGCGCCAGCAGCTTGGATACAGGGGGCCTAACTGAAGCTTTCTTT.

In its sample, this clonotype was seen many times. The chain couples TRBV6-5 to TRBJ2-3; unclear D gene. The germline CDR1 and CDR2 sequences are MNHEY and SVGAGI. V shed 0 bases and J shed 5 bases, with 9 bases lying between them. This CDR3 is 14 amino acids long. The CDR3 sequence is CASSYSADGDTQYF. DNA of the CDR3: TGTGCCAGCAGTTACTCGGCTGACGGAGATACGCAGTATTTT.

This clonotype has a count of ten or more. The chain carries TRBV27 and TRBJ2-7, with D tentatively TRBD2 (5 bases). This CDR3 has 11 residues. V was shortened by 7 bases and J by 6 bases, with 10 bases between the two germline ends. Germline V CDR1 and CDR2: MNHEY, SMNVEV (reference sequence). CDR3 sequence reads: CASTSGGEQYF. The CDR3 region has the DNA TGTGCCAGCACGTCCGGAGGCGAGCAGTACTTC.

J is TRBJ2-1 and V is TRBV18; TRBD2 matches at 9 bases. Losses at the gene ends were 5 bases for V and 7 bases for J; bases not matched to a gene: 9. The V gene's germline CDR1 is KGHSH and CDR2 LQKENI. This CDR3 region has 15 residues. The CDR3 loop is CASSAYSGRRNEQFF. In nucleotides, the CDR3 is TGTGCCAGCTCAGCTTATAGCGGGAGAAGGAATGAGCAGTTCTTC. The entire variable domain, with the rest obtained from reference TRBV18 and TRBJ2-1, is as follows: NAGVMQNPRHLVRRRGQEARLRCSPMKGHSHVYWYRQLPEEGLKFMVYLQKENIIDESGMPKERFSAEFPKEGPSILRIQQVVRGDSAAYFCASSAYSGRRNEQFFGPGTRLTVL.

The chain recombines TRBV6-2 or TRBV6-3 with TRBJ1-1, with TRBD1 matching over 7 bases. Germline assignment: CDR1 MNHEY and CDR2 SVGEGT. This CDR3 contains 14 residues. The V and J ends lost 6 bases and 1 base, in that order; junction bases with no gene match: 5. The CDR3 is CASRTGTANTEAFF. The DNA for the CDR3 is TGTGCCAGCAGGACCGGGACAGCGAACACTGAAGCTTTCTTT.

This clonotype has ten or more counts. The gene calls are TRBV5-1 and TRBJ1-1; D is unresolved. This CDR3 has 14 residues. Looked up from germline, CDR1 is SGHRS and CDR2 is YFSETQ. V dropped 4 bases and J dropped 1 base, with 11 bases sitting between them. CDR3 residues: CASSPGPGNTEAFF. CDR3 sequence (DNA): TGCGCCAGCAGCCCCGGACCGGGGAACACTGAAGCTTTCTTT.

This clonotype appeared many times. V is TRBV4-1 and J is TRBJ2-7; a possible D gene is TRBD2 (6 bases). Per germline, CDR1 MGHRA and CDR2 YSYEKL. V lost 1 base, J lost 2 bases, and 15 bases lay in between. The CDR3 consists of 16 residues. CDR3 region: CASSQVHGTGAYEQYF. The DNA for the CDR3 is TGCGCCAGCAGCCAAGTCCACGGGACGGGAGCCTACGAGCAGTACTTC.

The V and J genes are TRBV7-9 and TRBJ1-4; perhaps TRBD1 as D (5 bases). V was pared by 7 bases and J by 2 bases, with 11 bases between. This CDR3 has 14 amino acids. CDR1 and CDR2 (germline): SEHNR, FQNEAQ (reference sequence). CDR3 nucleotide sequence: TGTGCCAGCAACAACCGGGACACTAATGAAAAACTGTTTTTT. It is translated as CASNNRDTNEKLFF.

This clonotype was counted ten times or more. V usage is TRBV12-3 or TRBV12-4 and J usage is TRBJ2-7; D unresolved. This CDR3 is built from 11 residues. The ends were cut back, 6 bases at V and 3 bases at J, with 6 bases in the middle. The CDR3 here is CASSPIYEQYF. DNA of the CDR3: TGTGCCAGCAGCCCCATCTACGAGCAGTACTTC.

This clonotype was detected ten times or more. This chain joins TRBV29-1 and TRBJ1-6; no reliable D call. The germline V gene has CDR1 SQVTM and CDR2 ANQGSEA. The CDR3 has 13 residues. Trimming took off 0 bases at V and 9 bases at J, with 9 bases between the two ends. The CDR3 loop reads CSVEDLPGSPLHF. Here the CDR3 DNA reads TGCAGCGTTGAAGATCTGCCAGGTTCACCCCTCCACTTT.

This clonotype has a count of ten or more. The chain couples TRBV6-6 to TRBJ1-1; D gene uncertain. Germline lookup yields CDR1 MNHNY and CDR2 SVGAGI (reference sequence). Trimming removed 7 bases at V and 10 bases at J, with 16 bases between. The CDR3 runs 12 residues. The CDR3 sequence: CASTPAGRVAFF. CDR3 bases: TGTGCCAGCACCCCGGCCGGAAGGGTAGCTTTCTTT.